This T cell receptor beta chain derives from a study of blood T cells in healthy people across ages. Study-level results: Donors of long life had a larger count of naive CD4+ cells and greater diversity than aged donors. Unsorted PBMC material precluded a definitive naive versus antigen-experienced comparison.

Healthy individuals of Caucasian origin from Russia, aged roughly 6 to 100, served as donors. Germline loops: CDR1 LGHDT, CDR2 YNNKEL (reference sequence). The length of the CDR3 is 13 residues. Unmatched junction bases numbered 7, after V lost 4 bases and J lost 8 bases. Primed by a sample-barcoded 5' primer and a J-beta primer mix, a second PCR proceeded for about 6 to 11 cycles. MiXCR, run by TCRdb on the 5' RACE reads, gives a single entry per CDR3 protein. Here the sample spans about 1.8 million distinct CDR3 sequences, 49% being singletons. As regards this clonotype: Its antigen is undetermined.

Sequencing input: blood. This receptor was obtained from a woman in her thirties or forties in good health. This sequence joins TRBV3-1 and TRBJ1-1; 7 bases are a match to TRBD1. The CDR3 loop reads CASSLWDSGEAFF. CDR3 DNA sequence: TGTGCCAGCAGCCTTTGGGACAGCGGGGAAGCTTTCTTT.